These 7 T cell receptor beta chains came from one sample sequenced in a study of blood T cell repertoires in COVID-19. TCRdb's copy holds only in-frame clones and misses some; the assay was immunoSEQ multiplex PCR. The sample includes about 150,000 clones, 80% to 90% of them seen just once. The specimen was peripheral blood. The receptors shown here come from a woman between 45 and 65 years old with acute or convalescent COVID-19.

The V gene is TRBV20-1, the J gene TRBJ1-6, with 8 bases aligning to TRBD1. Germline loops: CDR1 DFQATT, CDR2 SNEGSKA (reference sequence). The CDR3 has 14 residues. Trimming removed 3 bases from V and 4 bases from J; junction bases left unmatched: 2. The CDR3 loop is CSASDRGYNSPLHF. The DNA for the CDR3 is TGCAGTGCTAGTGACAGGGGTTATAATTCACCCCTCCACTTT.

V and J are TRBV7-9 and TRBJ2-7, with D unclear. Per the germline V gene, CDR1 is SEHNR and CDR2 is FQNEAQ (reference sequence). The CDR3 totals 14 residues. The V end was cut by 5 bases, the J end by 4 bases, with 15 bases between. The CDR3: CASSPPVTVYEQYF. The DNA of the CDR3 is TGTGCCAGCAGCCCCCCTGTCACAGTTTACGAGCAGTACTTC.

This clone was counted a single time. This chain uses TRBV5-8 with TRBJ2-7; tentatively, D is TRBD1 (6 bases). The V and J ends lost 2 bases and 2 bases respectively, with 14 bases between them. The germline V gene has CDR1 SGHTS and CDR2 YDEGEE. This CDR3 region has 15 residues. The CDR3 reads CASSLGQGLTYEQYF. CDR3 nucleotides: TGTGCCAGCAGCTTAGGTCAGGGGTTAACCTACGAGCAGTACTTC.

The chain combines TRBV10-3 with TRBJ2-5; D is perhaps TRBD1 (6 bases). Germline CDR1 and CDR2: ENHRY and SYGVKD. There are 13 residues in the CDR3. The V and J ends lost 4 bases and 4 bases respectively, with 10 bases between them. CDR3: CAISAPGVETQYF. The CDR3 nucleotides read TGTGCCATCAGTGCTCCAGGGGTAGAGACCCAGTACTTC.

The genes are TRBV18 and TRBJ1-1; D is perhaps TRBD1 (5 bases). The V end was cut by 5 bases, the J end by 2 bases, with 9 bases between. CDR1 is KGHSH, CDR2 LQKENI, per germline. This CDR3 has 13 residues. CDR3 region: CASSAGINTEAFF. The CDR3 DNA sequence: TGTGCCAGCTCAGCAGGGATTAACACTGAAGCTTTCTTT.

The V and J genes are TRBV7-3 and TRBJ2-1; unclear D gene. The germline CDR1 and CDR2 sequences are SGHTA and FQGTGA. V shed 0 bases and J shed 7 bases, with 13 bases lying between them. The CDR3 is 15 residues long. In DNA form, the CDR3 reads TGTGCCAGCAGCTTAACTAGTTATACGGGTAATGAGCAGTTCTTC. Its protein is CASSLTSYTGNEQFF. Full variable domain (outside the CDR3, taken from reference TRBV7-3 and TRBJ2-1): GAGVSQTPSNKVTEKGKYVELRCDPISGHTALYWYRQSLGQGPEFLIYFQGTGAADDSGLPNDRFFAVRPEGSVSTLKIQRTERGDSAVYLCASSLTSYTGNEQFFGPGTRLTVL.

The V and J genes are TRBV27 and TRBJ1-6; 8 nucleotides align to TRBD1. The CDR3 extends over 15 amino acids. V shed 6 bases and J 4 bases; nucleotides not matched to a gene: 5. Germline CDR1 reads MNHEY; CDR2 reads SMNVEV (reference sequence). The CDR3 nucleotides read TGTGCCAGCAGAGTGGACAGGGTTTATAATTCACCCCTCCACTTT. The encoded protein is CASRVDRVYNSPLHF.